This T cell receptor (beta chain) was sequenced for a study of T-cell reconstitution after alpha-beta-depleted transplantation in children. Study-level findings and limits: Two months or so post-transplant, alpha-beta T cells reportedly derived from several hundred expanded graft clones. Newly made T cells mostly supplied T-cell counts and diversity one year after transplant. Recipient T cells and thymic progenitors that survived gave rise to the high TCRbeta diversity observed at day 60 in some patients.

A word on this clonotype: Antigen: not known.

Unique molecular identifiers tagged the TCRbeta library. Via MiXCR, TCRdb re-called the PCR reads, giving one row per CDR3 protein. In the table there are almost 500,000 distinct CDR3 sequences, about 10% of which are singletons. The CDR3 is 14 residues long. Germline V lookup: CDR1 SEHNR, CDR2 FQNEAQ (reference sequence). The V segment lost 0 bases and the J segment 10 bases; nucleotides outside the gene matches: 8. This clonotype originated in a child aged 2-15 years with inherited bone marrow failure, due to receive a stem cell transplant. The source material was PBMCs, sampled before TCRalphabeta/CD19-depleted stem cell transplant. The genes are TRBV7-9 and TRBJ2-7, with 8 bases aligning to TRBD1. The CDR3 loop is CASSLAGTGGDQYF. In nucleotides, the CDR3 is TGTGCCAGCAGCTTAGCTGGGACAGGAGGGGACCAGTACTTC. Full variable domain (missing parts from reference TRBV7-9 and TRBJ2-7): DTGVSQNPRHKITKRGQNVTFRCDPISEHNRLYWYRQTLGQGPEFLTYFQNEAQLEKSRLLSDRFSAERPKGSFSTLEIQRTEQGDSAMYLCASSLAGTGGDQYFGPGTRLTVT.